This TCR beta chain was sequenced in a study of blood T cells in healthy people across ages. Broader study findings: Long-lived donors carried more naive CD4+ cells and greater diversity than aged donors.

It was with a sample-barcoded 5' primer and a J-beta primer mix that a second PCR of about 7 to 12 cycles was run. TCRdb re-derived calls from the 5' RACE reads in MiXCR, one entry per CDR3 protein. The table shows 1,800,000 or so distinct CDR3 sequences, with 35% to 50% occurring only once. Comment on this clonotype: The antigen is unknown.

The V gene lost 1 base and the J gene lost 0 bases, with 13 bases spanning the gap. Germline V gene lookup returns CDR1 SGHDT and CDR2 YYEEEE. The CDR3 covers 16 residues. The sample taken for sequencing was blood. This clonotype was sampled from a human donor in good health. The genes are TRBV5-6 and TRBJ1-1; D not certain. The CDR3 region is CASSLKYSRMNTEAFF. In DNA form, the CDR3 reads TGTGCCAGCAGCTTGAAGTACAGTCGAATGAACACTGAAGCTTTCTTT. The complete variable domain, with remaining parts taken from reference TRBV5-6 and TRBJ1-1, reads DAGVTQSPTHLIKTRGQQVTLRCSPKSGHDTVSWYQQALGQGPQFIFQYYEEEERQRGNFPDRFSGHQFPNYSSELNVNALLLGDSALYLCASSLKYSRMNTEAFFGQGTRLTVV.